The rows below give T cell receptor beta chains drawn from one sample of a study of cytomegalovirus exposure and HLA in healthy donors. Sequenced by immunoSEQ multiplex PCR; TCRdb stores in-frame clones only, minus some. The sample is made up of 100,000 to 150,000 clones, and the top ten hold approximately 1.6% of it. The sequencing sample was made of PBMCs. Source of these receptors: a middle-aged woman in good health and CMV-seropositive. Each CDR3 is given with its conserved first and last residue. A D gene is named only where the DNA matches it firmly.

>.|TRBJ1-5|TRBV28
TGTGCCAGCAGCCTCGGTCAGCCCCAGCATTTT
CASSLGQPQHF
>.|TRBJ2-7|TRBV28
TGTGCCAGCACATACGATCGGGCAGGGCGACGGGAGCAGTACTTC
CASTYDRAGRREQYF
>TRBD1|TRBJ2-7|TRBV5-1
TGCGCCAGCAGTCAGACAGGGAGCTACGAGCAGTACTTC
CASSQTGSYEQYF
>TRBD1|TRBJ2-2|TRBV18
TGTGCCAGCTCAGGGACAGCGAACACCGGGGAGCTGTTTTTT
CASSGTANTGELFF
>TRBD1|TRBJ2-5|TRBV11-2
TGTGCCAGCAGCACCGGACAGGGCCAGACCCAGTACTTC
CASSTGQGQTQYF
>.|TRBJ2-1|TRBV9
TGTGCCAGCAGCGTAACACAGCATTACAATGAGCAGTTCTTC
CASSVTQHYNEQFF
>TRBD2|TRBJ2-3|TRBV9
TGTGCCAGCAGCGTAGCGGGACTAGCGGGAGATACGCAGTATTTT
CASSVAGLAGDTQYF
>.|TRBJ2-1|TRBV7-9
TGTGCCAGCAGCTTTCCCCCAGGGGGGAATGAGCAGTTCTTC
CASSFPPGGNEQFF
>.|TRBJ2-5|TRBV19
TGTGCCAGTAGTCTCGACAGGACTGGCGAGACCCAGTACTTC
CASSLDRTGETQYF
>.|TRBJ2-3|TRBV5-1
TGCGCCAGCAGCTGGCCAACAGATACGCAGTATTTT
CASSWPTDTQYF
>.|TRBJ2-3|TRBV5-6
TGTGCCAGCAGCCCCTCCTGGGGACTGTTTAGCACAGATACGCAGTATTTT
CASSPSWGLFSTDTQYF
>TRBD1|TRBJ2-7|TRBV7-9
TGTGCCAGCAGCAATGACAGGGGACGATCCTACGAGCAGTACTTC
CASSNDRGRSYEQYF
>.|TRBJ1-5|TRBV10-3
TGTGCCATCAGTGAGACAGAAAATCAGCCCCAGCATTTT
CAISETENQPQHF
>.|TRBJ2-7|TRBV29-1
TGCAGCGTTGGAGTATCCTACGAGCAGTACTTC
CSVGVSYEQYF